These 19 T cell receptor beta chains were all obtained from the same sample, sequenced in a study of blood T cell repertoires in COVID-19 (dated by TCRdb to between 2020 and 2021). The method was the immunoSEQ multiplex PCR assay. What TCRdb holds here is the immuneACCESS table cut down to in-frame rearrangements. Part of the clones is not present; checked against another copy, under half of the missing clones reflect an unresolved V gene, and the others are unexplained. This sample lists about 150,000 clones; 87% were detected once. The top ten clones comprise about 4% of the sample. Specimen: peripheral blood. All receptors come from a woman aged 55-70 years with active or convalescent COVID-19.

The chain links TRBV5-5 to TRBJ2-1; a possible D gene is TRBD1 (5 bases). The germline CDR1 and CDR2 sequences are SGHKS and YYEKEE (reference sequence). The CDR3 runs 13 residues. Between the trimmed V and J ends, which lost 5 bases and 4 bases, there was a span of 10 bases. CDR3 in DNA: TGTGCCAGCAGTTACGACAGTTACAATGAGCAGTTCTTC. This codes for CASSYDSYNEQFF.

The chain employs TRBV9 and TRBJ2-3; 16 bases are shared with TRBD2. In germline, CDR1 is SGDLS, CDR2 YYNGEE. Trimming removed 3 bases from V and 3 bases from J; junction bases left unmatched: 7. The CDR3 runs to 18 residues. CDR3 nucleotide sequence: TGTGCCAGCAGCGGAGGGACTAGCGGGGGGGCCGGGACAGATACGCAGTATTTT. This codes for CASSGGTSGGAGTDTQYF.

Note on this clone: The identical CDR3 is also encoded by other nucleotide sequences in the sample. This chain links TRBV4-1 with TRBJ1-6, with 9 bases aligning to TRBD1. Trimming at V came to 3 bases and at J to 0 bases, leaving 3 bases not matched to a gene. Germline values: CDR1 MGHRA, CDR2 YSYEKL. The CDR3 is 17 amino acids. Here the CDR3 reads CASSQGQGFSYNSPLHF. The CDR3 nucleotides read TGCGCCAGCAGCCAGGGACAGGGTTTCTCCTATAATTCACCCCTCCACTTT.

This clone was seen only once. CDR3 sequence reads: CASSTRDTRNTEAFF. For the CDR3, the DNA is TGTGCCAGCAGCACCCGGGACACAAGGAACACTGAAGCTTTCTTT. The rearrangement joins TRBV9 to TRBJ1-1; a weak D match, TRBD1 (6 bases). V was shortened by 4 bases and J by 1 base, with 14 bases between the two germline ends. The germline V gene has CDR1 SGDLS and CDR2 YYNGEE. This CDR3 contains 15 residues.

The chain couples TRBV5-4 to TRBJ2-3, with D unresolved. V lost 4 bases and J lost 2, with 17 bases in between. Germline V lookup: CDR1 SGHNT, CDR2 YYREEE (reference sequence). The CDR3 runs 16 residues. Here the CDR3 DNA reads TGTGCCAGCAGCCCGCTCACAACAGAGAACACAGATACGCAGTATTTT. It encodes CASSPLTTENTDTQYF.

The chain combines TRBV6-4 with TRBJ1-5, with TRBD1 as a possible D gene (6 bases). V lost 11 bases and J lost 0, with 32 bases in between. The germline V gene has CDR1 MRHNA and CDR2 SNTAGT. This CDR3 has 20 residues. CDR3 protein: CAGEGRQGKVGPYSNQPQHF. In DNA, the CDR3 is TGTGCCGGGGAGGGTAGGCAGGGGAAAGTGGGGCCTTATAGCAATCAGCCCCAGCATTTT.

The chain employs TRBV7-2 and TRBJ2-3; 8 bases are a match to TRBD1. This CDR3 spans 15 amino acids. CDR1 and CDR2 (germline): SGHTA, FQGNSA. With 1 base clipped from V and 6 bases from J, the junction kept 6 bases outside the gene matches. The CDR3: CASSLVQGAWDTQYF. CDR3 in DNA: TGTGCCAGCAGCTTAGTCCAGGGGGCATGGGATACGCAGTATTTT.

The chain carries TRBV11-1 and TRBJ2-5; the match to TRBD1 covers 10 bases. CDR3 length: 14 residues. Germline trimming cut 5 bases from V and 4 bases from J; bases unmatched to any gene: 4. CDR1 is SGHAT and CDR2 is FQDESV in the germline V gene (reference sequence). The CDR3 sequence: CASSLWTGGETQYF. CDR3 in DNA: TGTGCCAGCAGCCTATGGACAGGGGGAGAGACCCAGTACTTC.

The V and J genes are TRBV7-9 and TRBJ1-1; 7 nucleotides line up with TRBD1. V gave up 4 bases and J gave up 0 bases; unmatched junction bases: 5. The CDR3 is 15 amino acids. Per the germline V gene, CDR1 is SEHNR and CDR2 is FQNEAQ (reference sequence). The CDR3 DNA reads TGTGCCAGCAGCTGGGGACAGTCCATGAACACTGAAGCTTTCTTT. Protein product: CASSWGQSMNTEAFF.

The V gene is TRBV10-3, the J gene TRBJ2-2; D is unclear. Trimming left V 4 bases short and J 1 base short, with 7 bases between. CDR3 size: 14 residues. The germline V gene has CDR1 ENHRY and CDR2 SYGVKD. CDR3 in DNA: TGTGCCATCAGTGGACTTGGGAACACCGGGGAGCTGTTTTTT. Amino acids: CAISGLGNTGELFF.

The rearrangement joins TRBV9 to TRBJ1-3, with TRBD1 matching over 12 bases. The CDR3 consists of 18 residues. V trimming: 3 bases; J trimming: 3 bases; junction bases outside the gene matches: 10. Germline V gene lookup returns CDR1 SGDLS and CDR2 YYNGEE. In DNA form, the CDR3 reads TGTGCCAGCAGCGCATCCGGGACAGGGGGCGCCGGTGGAAACACCATATATTTT. Its protein is CASSASGTGGAGGNTIYF.

The chain combines TRBV12-3 or TRBV12-4 with TRBJ2-5; 10 nucleotides agree with TRBD1. CDR3 length: 13 amino acids. V was pared by 5 bases and J by 4 bases, with 1 base of the junction left unmatched. The DNA of the CDR3 is TGTGCCAGCAGTAGGGACAGGGGAGAGACCCAGTACTTC. Amino acids: CASSRDRGETQYF.

V and J are TRBV18 and TRBJ2-5; 14 bases map to TRBD2. Per germline, CDR1 KGHSH and CDR2 LQKENI. The CDR3 has 17 residues. J was trimmed by 5 bases and V by 1 base; bases with no gene match: 6. The CDR3 DNA sequence: TGTGCCAGCTCACCACGAACCGGGACTAGCGGGGGTGAGACCCAGTACTTC. Translation: CASSPRTGTSGGETQYF.

The chain uses TRBV27 and TRBJ2-3; D is possibly TRBD2 (6 bases). The CDR3 extends over 14 amino acids. Per the germline V gene, CDR1 is MNHEY and CDR2 is SMNVEV (reference sequence). The germline V and J ends were trimmed by 6 bases and 3 bases, with 13 bases remaining between them. CDR3 residues: CASSRLDSTDTQYF. The CDR3 DNA reads as TGTGCCAGCAGCCGACTAGACAGTACAGATACGCAGTATTTT.

The chain is built from TRBV10-2 and TRBJ2-6; D may be TRBD1 (8 bases). V was pared by 10 bases and J by 1 base, with 23 bases between. Per the germline V gene, CDR1 is WSHSY and CDR2 is SAAADI. This CDR3 region has 18 residues. The CDR3 region is CATKGGAGGRSGANVLTF. CDR3 DNA sequence: TGCGCCACGAAAGGGGGGGCAGGGGGCCGATCTGGGGCCAACGTCCTGACTTTC.

The chain's CDR3 is CAWSYRDREAFF. CDR3 sequence (DNA): TGTGCCTGGAGTTACCGGGACAGGGAAGCTTTCTTT. This chain uses TRBV30 with TRBJ1-1, with 8 bases identical to TRBD1. CDR1 and CDR2 (germline): GTSNPN, SVGIG (reference sequence). This CDR3 is built from 12 residues. The V and J ends lost 2 bases and 8 bases, in that order; junction bases with no gene match: 4.

The chain joins TRBV25-1 to TRBJ1-1; D is possibly TRBD1 (6 bases). Trimming cost V 7 bases and J 3 bases, with 12 bases left between them. Germline V CDR1 and CDR2: MGHDK, SYGVNS. The CDR3 has 13 amino acids. The CDR3: CASKQGMDTEAFF. The CDR3 DNA reads as TGTGCCAGCAAACAGGGTATGGACACTGAAGCTTTCTTT. The full variable domain, with the rest looked up from reference TRBV25-1 and TRBJ1-1, is EADIYQTPRYLVIGTGKKITLECSQTMGHDKMYWYQQDPGMELHLIHYSYGVNSTEKGDLSSESTVSRIRTEHFPLTLESARPSHTSQYLCASKQGMDTEAFFGQGTRLTVV.

This chain links TRBV5-5 with TRBJ2-1, with D possibly matching TRBD2 (6 bases). The germline V gene has CDR1 SGHKS and CDR2 YYEKEE (reference sequence). V shed 2 bases and J shed 0 bases, with 12 bases lying between them. CDR3 size: 16 residues. The CDR3 loop is CASSFSGPSSYNEQFF. Here the CDR3 DNA reads TGTGCCAGCAGCTTTAGCGGCCCCAGCTCCTACAATGAGCAGTTCTTC. Full variable domain (outside the CDR3, taken from reference TRBV5-5 and TRBJ2-1): DAGVTQSPTHLIKTRGQQVTLRCSPISGHKSVSWYQQVLGQGPQFIFQYYEKEERGRGNFPDRFSARQFPNYSSELNVNALLLGDSALYLCASSFSGPSSYNEQFFGPGTRLTVL.

There are a few counts of this clone. The chain employs TRBV9 and TRBJ2-7; TRBD1 aligns across 8 bases. This CDR3 is 14 amino acids long. The germline gives CDR1 SGDLS, CDR2 YYNGEE. The trim removed 6 bases at V and 2 bases at J, leaving 7 bases unmatched. The CDR3 DNA sequence: TGTGCCAGCACCCCAGGACAGGGTACCTACGAGCAGTACTTC. Amino acids: CASTPGQGTYEQYF. The full variable domain, in which reference TRBV9 and TRBJ2-7 provide the parts outside the CDR3, is DSGVTQTPKHLITATGQRVTLRCSPRSGDLSVYWYQQSLDQGLQFLIQYYNGEERAKGNILERFSAQQFPDLHSELNLSSLELGDSALYFCASTPGQGTYEQYFGPGTRLTVT.